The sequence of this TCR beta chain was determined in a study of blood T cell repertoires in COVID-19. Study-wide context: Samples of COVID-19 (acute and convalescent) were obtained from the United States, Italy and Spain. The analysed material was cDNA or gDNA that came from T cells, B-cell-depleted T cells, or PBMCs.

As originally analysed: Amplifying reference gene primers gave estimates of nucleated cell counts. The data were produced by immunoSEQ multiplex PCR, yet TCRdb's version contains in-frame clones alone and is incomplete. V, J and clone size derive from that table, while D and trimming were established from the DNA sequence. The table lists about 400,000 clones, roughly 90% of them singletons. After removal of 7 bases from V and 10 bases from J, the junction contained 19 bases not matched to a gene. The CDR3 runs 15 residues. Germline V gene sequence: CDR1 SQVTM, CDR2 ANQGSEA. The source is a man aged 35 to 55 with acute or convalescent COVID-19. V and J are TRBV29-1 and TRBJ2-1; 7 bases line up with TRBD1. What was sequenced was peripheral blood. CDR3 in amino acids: CSAGAPRQGVGEQFF. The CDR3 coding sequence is TGCAGCGCTGGGGCTCCCCGACAGGGAGTGGGCGAGCAGTTCTTC.